Listed below are T cell receptor beta chains from one sample, sequenced in a study of neurological immune-mediated disorders. TCRdb re-called the 5' RACE reads through MiXCR, storing one row per CDR3 protein. The sample lists approximately 48,000 distinct CDR3 sequences; about 13% were seen once. Source material: PBMCs. The receptor source for this set is a male donor with HTLV-1-associated myelopathy (HAM/TSP). CDR3s include the opening cysteine and the closing phenylalanine or tryptophan. A D gene is named only where the DNA matches it firmly. Clone sizes are given selectively: once, few, many, or a class where the clone is expanded.

j_call | v_call | d_call | clone_size | cdr3_aa | cdr3_nt
TRBJ2-1 | TRBV7-2 | - | many | CASSGYNEQFF | TGTGCCAGCAGCGGGTACAATGAGCAGTTCTTC
TRBJ2-3 | TRBV3-1 | - | - | CASSLRGARTDTQYF | TGTGCCAGCAGCCTACGGGGGGCCCGGACAGATACGCAGTATTTT
TRBJ2-1 | TRBV29-1 | - | many | CSVVGGQQFF | TGCAGCGTTGTTGGCGGTCAGCAGTTCTTC
TRBJ1-2 | TRBV6-1 | - | many | CASSEDWRGDYGYTF | TGTGCCAGCAGTGAAGACTGGCGTGGGGACTATGGCTACACCTTC
TRBJ1-6 | TRBV20-1 | - | - | CSAHRDGGSLLHF | TGCAGTGCTCACAGGGACGGAGGTTCACTCCTCCACTTT
TRBJ2-7 | TRBV5-1 | - | many | CASSYVGGEQYF | TGCGCCAGCAGCTATGTGGGTGGGGAGCAGTACTTC
TRBJ1-1 | TRBV20-1 | - | many | CSARAQGRRDTEAFF | TGCAGTGCTAGAGCCCAGGGACGGAGGGATACTGAAGCTTTCTTT
TRBJ1-5 | TRBV19 | - | few | CASSIRGGGNSNQPQHF | TGTGCCAGTAGTATAAGGGGTGGAGGTAATAGCAATCAGCCCCAGCATTTT
TRBJ1-2 | TRBV6-2/TRBV6-3 | TRBD1 | many | CASSYAGQGIYGYTF | TGTGCCAGCAGTTACGCGGGACAGGGGATCTATGGCTACACCTTC
TRBJ2-2 | TRBV12-3/TRBV12-4 | TRBD1 | few | CASSFHTGGTGELFF | TGTGCCAGCAGTTTTCACACAGGGGGCACCGGGGAGCTGTTTTTT
TRBJ2-4 | TRBV20-1 | TRBD1 | many | CSARDRGWNIQYF | TGCAGTGCTAGGGACAGGGGGTGGAACATTCAGTACTTC